This T cell receptor (beta chain) was documented in a study of blood T cell repertoires in COVID-19. Source study methods: Reference gene primer amplification gave nucleated cell count estimates. Using immunoSEQ multiplex PCR, the repertoire was profiled, and TCRdb retains in-frame clones only, with some absent. V and J calls and clone size follow that table, whereas D and trimming were derived from the DNA. The data contain around 71,000 clones, 85% to 90% of them singletons. Trimming shortened V by 8 bases and J by 6 bases, and 14 bases separated the two germline ends. This CDR3 spans 13 amino acids. Germline V gives CDR1 MDHEN, CDR2 SYDVKM.

The chain uses TRBV28 and TRBJ2-1; possible D gene TRBD1, 6 bases. The sequence was obtained from a man older than 75 with acute or convalescent COVID-19. Sequencing used peripheral blood. The CDR3 region is CASARTVPNEQFF. DNA for the CDR3: TGTGCCAGCGCCCGGACAGTCCCCAATGAGCAGTTCTTC. The variable domain in full, completed from reference TRBV28 and TRBJ2-1, reads DVKVTQSSRYLVKRTGEKVFLECVQDMDHENMFWYRQDPGLGLRLIYFSYDVKMKEKGDIPEGYSVSREKKERFSLILESASTNQTSMYLCASARTVPNEQFFGPGTRLTVL.